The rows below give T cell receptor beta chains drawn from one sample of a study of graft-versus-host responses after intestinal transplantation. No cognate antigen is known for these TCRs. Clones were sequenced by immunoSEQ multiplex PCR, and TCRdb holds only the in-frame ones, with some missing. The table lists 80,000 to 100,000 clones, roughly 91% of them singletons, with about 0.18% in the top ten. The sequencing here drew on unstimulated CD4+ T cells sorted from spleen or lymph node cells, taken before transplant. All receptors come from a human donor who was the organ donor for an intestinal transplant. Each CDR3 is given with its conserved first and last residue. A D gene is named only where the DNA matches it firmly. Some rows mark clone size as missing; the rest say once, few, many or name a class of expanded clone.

cdr3_aa: CASSQVQGAGNQPQHF
cdr3_nt: TGCGCCAGCAGCCAAGTACAGGGGGCAGGAAATCAGCCCCAGCATTTT
d_call: TRBD1
v_call: TRBV4-1
j_call: TRBJ1-5
clone_size: .

cdr3_aa: CASSSDRNTEAFF
cdr3_nt: TGTGCCAGCAGCTCGGACAGGAACACTGAAGCTTTCTTT
d_call: .
v_call: TRBV7-7
j_call: TRBJ1-1
clone_size: .

cdr3_aa: CASSTRDSGAANTGELFF
cdr3_nt: TGCGCCAGCAGCACCCGGGACAGTGGTGCCGCGAACACCGGGGAGCTGTTTTTT
d_call: TRBD1
v_call: TRBV5-1
j_call: TRBJ2-2
clone_size: .

cdr3_aa: CASSTGQSKRGYTF
cdr3_nt: TGTGCCAGTAGCACGGGACAGTCGAAGCGAGGCTACACCTTC
d_call: TRBD1
v_call: TRBV19
j_call: TRBJ1-2
clone_size: .

cdr3_aa: CASSLRGAATQYF
cdr3_nt: TGCGCCAGCAGCCTTCGGGGGGCCGCGACCCAGTACTTC
d_call: .
v_call: TRBV4-3
j_call: TRBJ2-5
clone_size: .

cdr3_aa: CASSLDIGGYTF
cdr3_nt: TGTGCCAGCAGCCTTGACATCGGTGGCTACACCTTC
d_call: .
v_call: TRBV5-4
j_call: TRBJ1-2
clone_size: once

cdr3_aa: CASSPWDRGGKLFF
cdr3_nt: TGTGCCAGCAGCCCATGGGACAGGGGGGGAAAACTGTTTTTT
d_call: TRBD1
v_call: TRBV2
j_call: TRBJ1-4
clone_size: few

cdr3_aa: CASRRQGTETQYF
cdr3_nt: TGTGCCAGCAGGCGACAGGGAACGGAGACCCAGTACTTC
d_call: TRBD1
v_call: TRBV28
j_call: TRBJ2-5
clone_size: .

cdr3_aa: CASSLGGRGTDTQYF
cdr3_nt: TGTGCCAGCAGCTTAGGGGGCCGGGGGACAGATACGCAGTATTTT
d_call: .
v_call: TRBV7-9
j_call: TRBJ2-3
clone_size: .

cdr3_aa: CASSRGERLPKETQYF
cdr3_nt: TGTGCCAGCAGCCGTGGGGAGCGGCTTCCTAAAGAGACCCAGTACTTC
d_call: .
v_call: TRBV4-2
j_call: TRBJ2-5
clone_size: .

cdr3_aa: CAWTQEGPRTQYF
cdr3_nt: TGTGCCTGGACCCAGGAAGGCCCACGCACGCAGTATTTT
d_call: .
v_call: TRBV30
j_call: TRBJ2-3
clone_size: .

cdr3_aa: CASSLGTGMLKNTEAFF
cdr3_nt: TGTGCCAGCAGCCTCGGGACAGGGATGCTTAAGAACACTGAAGCTTTCTTT
d_call: TRBD1
v_call: TRBV9
j_call: TRBJ1-1
clone_size: .

cdr3_aa: CASSSRDKYGYTF
cdr3_nt: TGCGCCAGCAGCTCACGGGACAAGTATGGCTACACCTTC
d_call: .
v_call: TRBV5-1
j_call: TRBJ1-2
clone_size: .

cdr3_aa: CATSRDSGAGELFF
cdr3_nt: TGTGCCACCAGCAGAGATTCGGGTGCCGGGGAGCTGTTTTTT
d_call: .
v_call: TRBV15
j_call: TRBJ2-2
clone_size: .

cdr3_aa: CASSQGAEGSKTQYF
cdr3_nt: TGCGCCAGCAGCCAAGGTGCGGAGGGAAGTAAGACCCAGTACTTC
d_call: .
v_call: TRBV4-3
j_call: TRBJ2-5
clone_size: .

cdr3_aa: CASTIGSGNTIYF
cdr3_nt: TGTGCCAGCACAATCGGGTCTGGAAACACCATATATTTT
d_call: .
v_call: TRBV19
j_call: TRBJ1-3
clone_size: .

cdr3_aa: CASSLYTGTGGSPLHF
cdr3_nt: TGCGCCAGCAGCTTGTATACCGGGACAGGGGGATCACCCCTCCACTTT
d_call: TRBD1
v_call: TRBV5-1
j_call: TRBJ1-6
clone_size: .

cdr3_aa: CASSWRGGYNEQFF
cdr3_nt: TGTGCCAGTAGTTGGCGGGGGGGGTACAATGAGCAGTTCTTC
d_call: TRBD2
v_call: TRBV19
j_call: TRBJ2-1
clone_size: .

cdr3_aa: CASSLRGGELFF
cdr3_nt: TGTGCCAGCAGCTTACGGGGCGGGGAGCTGTTTTTT
d_call: .
v_call: TRBV7-3
j_call: TRBJ2-2
clone_size: .

cdr3_aa: CAGGGPNEKLFF
cdr3_nt: TGTGCCGGGGGGGGACCGAATGAAAAACTGTTTTTT
d_call: .
v_call: TRBV28
j_call: TRBJ1-4
clone_size: .

cdr3_aa: CSVAGVGYTF
cdr3_nt: TGCAGCGTTGCCGGGGTAGGCTACACCTTC
d_call: .
v_call: TRBV29-1
j_call: TRBJ1-2
clone_size: .

cdr3_aa: CASSPLGAGELFF
cdr3_nt: TGTGCCAGCAGCCCGTTGGGCGCCGGGGAGCTGTTTTTT
d_call: .
v_call: TRBV7-3
j_call: TRBJ2-2
clone_size: .

cdr3_aa: CASSEQGRDEKLFF
cdr3_nt: TGTGCCAGCAGTGAACAGGGAAGGGATGAAAAACTGTTTTTT
d_call: .
v_call: TRBV27
j_call: TRBJ1-4
clone_size: .

cdr3_aa: CASSLTSYEQYF
cdr3_nt: TGTGCCAGCAGCTTGACTAGTTACGAGCAGTACTTC
d_call: .
v_call: TRBV11-2
j_call: TRBJ2-7
clone_size: .

cdr3_aa: CASSLKAGASGANVLTF
cdr3_nt: TGTGCCAGCAGTTTAAAGGCAGGGGCATCTGGGGCCAACGTCCTGACTTTC
d_call: .
v_call: TRBV27
j_call: TRBJ2-6
clone_size: .

cdr3_aa: CASRLTGFPEQYF
cdr3_nt: TGTGCCAGCAGGTTGACAGGTTTCCCCGAGCAGTACTTC
d_call: .
v_call: TRBV28
j_call: TRBJ2-7
clone_size: once

cdr3_aa: CASSHPARQTRYTF
cdr3_nt: TGCGCCAGCAGCCACCCGGCGAGACAAACTAGATACACCTTC
d_call: .
v_call: TRBV4-1
j_call: TRBJ1-2
clone_size: .

cdr3_aa: CASSGQAIYEQYF
cdr3_nt: TGTGCCAGCAGTGGGCAGGCCATCTACGAGCAGTACTTC
d_call: .
v_call: TRBV6-1
j_call: TRBJ2-7
clone_size: once

cdr3_aa: CASSPYSGNQPQHF
cdr3_nt: TGTGCCAGCAGCCCCTATTCCGGGAATCAGCCCCAGCATTTT
d_call: .
v_call: TRBV2
j_call: TRBJ1-5
clone_size: .